This TCR beta chain originates from a study of regulatory T cells in long-lasting Graves disease. V lost 1 base to trimming and J lost 6 bases, with 9 bases between them. Germline-derived CDR1 and CDR2 are MNHEY and SVGEGT. The CDR3 consists of 13 residues. Building the TCR beta libraries relied on iRepertoire HTBI primers, and CDR3 regions underwent Arm-PCR. Via MiXCR, TCRdb re-called the multiplex PCR reads, giving one row per CDR3 protein. The sample holds 400,000 to 500,000 distinct CDR3 sequences, about 20% seen once. Documented time point: persistent/refractory GD, antithyroid drugs over 5 years with positive TRAb. Extracted PBMC RNA gave rise to the TCR library. Per American Thyroid Association guidelines, Graves' disease was diagnosed. This clonotype was observed a few times.

The chain couples TRBV6-2 or TRBV6-3 to TRBJ1-2, with D hard to call. The input for sequencing was peripheral blood mononuclear cells (PBMCs), taken when the disease was refractory, from a patient treated with antithyroid drugs. This clonotype was obtained from a female donor with Graves disease. The CDR3 bases are TGTGCCAGCAGTTACTGGCAGTTTGATGGCTACACCTTC. Translation: CASSYWQFDGYTF.